This section outlines one T cell receptor (beta chain) sequence together with its context. Its antigen is still unknown. It has no much larger one-base neighbor in the sample; base qualities were not kept. The germline V gene (reference sequence) gives CDR1 as GTSNPN and CDR2 as SVGIG. V ends up 1 base short and J 6 bases short, with an unmatched junction base count of 18. The CDR3 holds 19 amino acids from the cysteine to the phenylalanine. Of all the DNA, just the CDR3 is kept, 57 bases in frame from base 1. The data are from a study of a mutant IDH1 vaccine in newly diagnosed glioma (dated by TCRdb to the early 2020s). Regarding the complete study: Vaccination was initiated 4-6 weeks after radiotherapy alone, or concurrently with temozolomide cycles in the chemotherapy-containing groups. Of the 25 to 40 treated patients, about 60% were male and approximately 38% were female, and the mean age was around 40 years. Prior to enrollment, standard therapy consisting of radiotherapy alone, temozolomide alone, or radiochemotherapy with temozolomide had been administered to patients, with the combination being received by most patients. Visit V12 was the week-35 safety follow-up and visit V13 was the week-47 end of study. Peripheral blood was drawn at six visits: V03 (baseline), V05, V07, V10, V12 and V13. For exploratory analyses, 25 to 30 treated patients had longitudinal TCRB deep sequencing done wherever samples were available. Results the study describes overall, beyond this receptor: PBMC samples for TCRB deep sequencing were selected based on availability. Changes in the top peripheral T cell clonotypes picked up by TCRB sequencing did not appear to be linked to pseudoprogression. The authors stated that sample limitations prevented analyses of patient blood samples from being reproduced. Immune responses induced by the vaccine were seen in roughly 95% of patients across multiple MHC alleles.

Reading the label with the study, this specimen's time point is: week 35, safety follow-up. Each vaccine dose, consisting of 300 ug of a 20-mer mutant IDH1 peptide in Montanide, was administered subcutaneously with topical imiquimod. Patients received eight vaccinations in weeks 1, 3, 5, 7, 11, 15, 19 and 23, corresponding to visits V03 through V10. Newly diagnosed WHO grade 3 or 4 IDH1-mutant astrocytomas showing loss of nuclear ATRX were present in the donors. The samples were drawn from NOA16, a multicentre, single-arm, open-label phase I trial in Germany that tested a mutant IDH1 peptide vaccine in humans for the first time. Genomic DNA for TCRB sequencing was isolated from EDTA blood with the DNeasy Blood and Tissue Kit. Receptor amplification or capture employed the immunoSEQ multiplex PCR assay. Following the manufacturer's protocol, the hsTCRB Kit was used to amplify rearranged TCR beta chain sequences. TCRB libraries were sequenced on an Illumina MiSeq. The study's processing was this. The kit vendor's proprietary platform handled demultiplexing, trimming and gene mapping. In TCRdb, the immuneACCESS table is reduced to in-frame sequences with V and J assigned. These tables do not hold every clone; where another copy was compared, an unresolved V gene accounts for under half, and the others remain unexplained. For V, J and clone size, that table is used; D and trimming come from the DNA. The sample table lists approximately 47,000 clones, approximately 90% of them with a count of one. Under 7.5% of the sample belongs to the ten largest clones.

The source material was PBMCs, sampled from a glioma patient whose treatment included an IDH1 peptide vaccine. Recombination linked TRBV30 to TRBJ2-1; the junction holds 10 bases that match TRBD2. The TCR comes from a middle-aged woman with glioma. The bases read TGTGCCTGGAGTGGAACTAGCGGGACCTTACAAGGCTGGGGCAATGAGCAGTTCTTC. It codes for CAWSGTSGTLQGWGNEQFF.